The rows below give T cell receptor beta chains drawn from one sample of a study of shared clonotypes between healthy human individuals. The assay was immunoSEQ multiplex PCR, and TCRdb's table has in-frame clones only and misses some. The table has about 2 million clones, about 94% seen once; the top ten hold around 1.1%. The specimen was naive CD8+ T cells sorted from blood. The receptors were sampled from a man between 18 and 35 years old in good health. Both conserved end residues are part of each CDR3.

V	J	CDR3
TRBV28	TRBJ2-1	CASSLVGGYEQFF
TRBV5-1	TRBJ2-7	CASSFPSDRANYEQYF
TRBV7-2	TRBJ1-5	CASSFGTGSNQPQHF
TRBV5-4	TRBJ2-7	CASSLGAGKGPEQYF
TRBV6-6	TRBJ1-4	CASSNRDRNEKLFF
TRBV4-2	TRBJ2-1	CASSQAIWAETYNEQFF
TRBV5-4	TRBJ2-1	CASSLVGSEQFF
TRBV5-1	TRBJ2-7	CASRQAGADEQYF
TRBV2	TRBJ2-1	CASSGGLAGNNEQFF
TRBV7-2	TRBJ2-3	CASSLVAATTDTQYF
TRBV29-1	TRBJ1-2	CSVSGYYGYTF
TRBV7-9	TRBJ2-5	CASSMGGREGETQYF
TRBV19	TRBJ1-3	CASSRDKSSGNTIYF
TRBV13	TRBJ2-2	CANNPGLAGSYTGELFF
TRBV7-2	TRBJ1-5	CASSLEADRNQPQHF
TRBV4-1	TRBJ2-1	CASSPRAGEVGKYNEQFF
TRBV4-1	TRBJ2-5	CASSQVALAGAEYQETQYF
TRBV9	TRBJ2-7	CASSVVSGVGEQYF
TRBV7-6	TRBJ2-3	CASSLIPITTDTQYF
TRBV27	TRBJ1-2	CASSHSVGDRGSDGYTF
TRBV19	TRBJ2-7	CASRGGQKQYF
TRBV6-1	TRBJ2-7	CASSANLWGGEQYF
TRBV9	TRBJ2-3	CASSVSGKQDTQYF
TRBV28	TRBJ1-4	CASSFTRATNEKLFF
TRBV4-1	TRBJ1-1	CASSLTGLNTEAFF
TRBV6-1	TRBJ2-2	CASSEGVYPNTGELFF
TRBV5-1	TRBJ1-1	CASSTSGTEAFF
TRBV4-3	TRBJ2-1	CASSQDELAGEENEQFF
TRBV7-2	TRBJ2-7	CASSPTGPNNYEQYF
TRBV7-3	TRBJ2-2	CASSPDPANTGELFF
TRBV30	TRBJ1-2	CAWSESSGGDGYTF
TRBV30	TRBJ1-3	CAWATGISGNTIYF
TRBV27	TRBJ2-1	CASSLLAPNSYNEQFF
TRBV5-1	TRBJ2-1	CASSFGGSNEQFF
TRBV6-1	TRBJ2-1	CASSELDREVNEQFF
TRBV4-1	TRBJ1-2	CASSHDRNSGYTF
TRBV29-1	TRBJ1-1	CSVPGQGLRETEAFF
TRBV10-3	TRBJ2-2	CAISVPSAGGELFF
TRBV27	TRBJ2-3	CASSPIGVATGTDTQYF
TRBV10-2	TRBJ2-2	CASSTTGGFGGELFF
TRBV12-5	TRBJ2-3	CASHRGGADTQYF
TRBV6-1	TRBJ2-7	CASLGGGQTYEQYF
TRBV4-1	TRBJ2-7	CASSQWDRGDYEQYF
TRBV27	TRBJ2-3	CASSSWTANTDTQYF
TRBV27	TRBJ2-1	CASSLWGLNEQFF
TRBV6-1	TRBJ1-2	CASSEAAVFGYTF
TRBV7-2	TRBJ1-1	CASSDRQGATTEAFF
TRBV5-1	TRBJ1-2	CAGSLDRDTANYGYTF